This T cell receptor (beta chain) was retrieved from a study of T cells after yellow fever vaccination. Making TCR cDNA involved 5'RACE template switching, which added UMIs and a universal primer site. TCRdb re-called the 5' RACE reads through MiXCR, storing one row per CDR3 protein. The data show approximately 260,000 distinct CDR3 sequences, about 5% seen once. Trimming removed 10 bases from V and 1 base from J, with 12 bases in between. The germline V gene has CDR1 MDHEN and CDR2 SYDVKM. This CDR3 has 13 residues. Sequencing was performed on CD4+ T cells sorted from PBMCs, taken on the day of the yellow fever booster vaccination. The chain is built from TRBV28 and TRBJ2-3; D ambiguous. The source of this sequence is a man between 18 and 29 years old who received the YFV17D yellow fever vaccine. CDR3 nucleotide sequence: TGTGCCATCTCGGGTACAGGCACAGATACGCAGTATTTT. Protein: CAISGTGTDTQYF.